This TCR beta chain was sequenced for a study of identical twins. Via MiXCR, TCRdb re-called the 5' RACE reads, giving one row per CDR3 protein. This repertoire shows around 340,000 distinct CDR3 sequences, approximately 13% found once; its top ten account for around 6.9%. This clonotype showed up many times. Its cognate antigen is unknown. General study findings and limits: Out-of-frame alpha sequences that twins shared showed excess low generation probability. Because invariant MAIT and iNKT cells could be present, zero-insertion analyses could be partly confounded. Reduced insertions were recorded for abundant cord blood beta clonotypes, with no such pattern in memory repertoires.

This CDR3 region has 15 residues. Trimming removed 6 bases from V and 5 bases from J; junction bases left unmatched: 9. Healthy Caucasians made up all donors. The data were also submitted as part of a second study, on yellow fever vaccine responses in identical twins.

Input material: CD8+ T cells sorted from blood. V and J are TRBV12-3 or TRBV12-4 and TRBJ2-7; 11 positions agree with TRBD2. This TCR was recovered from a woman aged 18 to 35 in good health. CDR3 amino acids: CASRKDSGRADEQYF. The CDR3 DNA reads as TGTGCCAGCAGAAAAGATAGCGGGAGGGCCGACGAGCAGTACTTC.